The table lists the clone carrying this TCR beta chain with a few counts. The CDR3 is 14 amino acids. CDR1 is MNHNY and CDR2 is SVGAGI in the germline V gene (reference sequence). V lost 5 bases and J 0 bases, leaving 11 bases between the germline ends. The data belong to a study of beta chain features in type 1 diabetes. At the level of the study: All samples combined gave fewer than 110 million sorted cells for examination.

All of the isolated RNA was reverse transcribed, so expressed TCRB transcripts were sequenced. Produced via immunoSEQ multiplex PCR; TCRdb's table is partial and in-frame only. The table has roughly 610,000 clones, around 15% seen once. Donors contributed one heparinised blood draw apiece, averaging about 110 mL. This sequence joins TRBV6-6 and TRBJ2-7; D could derive from TRBD1 or TRBD2 (7 bases each). The sequenced sample consisted of naive CD4+ T cells from blood. The sequence was collected from a man aged 18 to 29 in good health. CDR3 coding DNA: TGTGCCAGCAGTCAGGGGGGGAGCTCCTACGAGCAGTACTTC. Translating it yields CASSQGGSSYEQYF.